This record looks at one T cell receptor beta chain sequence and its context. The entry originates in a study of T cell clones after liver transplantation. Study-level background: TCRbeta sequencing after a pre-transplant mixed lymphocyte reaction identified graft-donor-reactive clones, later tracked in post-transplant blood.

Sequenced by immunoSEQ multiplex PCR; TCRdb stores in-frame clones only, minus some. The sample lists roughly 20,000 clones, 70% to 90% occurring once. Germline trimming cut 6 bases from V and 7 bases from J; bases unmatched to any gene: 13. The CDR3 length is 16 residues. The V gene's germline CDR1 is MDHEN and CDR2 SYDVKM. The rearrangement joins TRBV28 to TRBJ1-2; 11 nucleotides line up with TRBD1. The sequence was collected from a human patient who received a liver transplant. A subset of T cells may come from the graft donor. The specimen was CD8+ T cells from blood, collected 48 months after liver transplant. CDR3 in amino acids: CASSRLVGTGGGGYTF. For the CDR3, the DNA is TGTGCCAGCAGCCGATTGGTGGGGACAGGGGGTGGTGGCTACACCTTC.